This T cell receptor (beta chain) was captured in a study of Ad26.COV2.S vaccination and SARS-CoV-2 variants. This sample's treatment: around 19 received Ad26.COV2.S at low or high dose, single or two shots; roughly five received placebo; per-sample allocation not given. Sample collection was performed on day 63 after the first vaccine or placebo injection. Whoever gave the sample was an adult aged 18-55 years in Boston. An Ad26 vector that expressed Wuhan-strain SARS-CoV-2 spike constituted the vaccine. Sequenced by immunoSEQ multiplex PCR; TCRdb stores in-frame clones only, minus some. The sample records a few hundred thousand clones, roughly 90% being singletons. Germline CDR1 reads SEHNR; CDR2 reads FQNEAQ (reference sequence). V was pared by 3 bases and J by 10 bases, with 9 bases between. CDR3 length: 12 amino acids.

V and J are TRBV7-9 and TRBJ1-4, with D unresolved. This TCR came from a person between 18 and 60 years old who received the Ad26.COV2.S COVID-19 vaccine or a placebo. Specimen: peripheral blood, collected in a trial of Ad26.COV2.S vaccine versus placebo. In nucleotides, the CDR3 is TGTGCCAGCAGCTTCCCGGCTGGAAAACTGTTTTTT. Its translation: CASSFPAGKLFF.